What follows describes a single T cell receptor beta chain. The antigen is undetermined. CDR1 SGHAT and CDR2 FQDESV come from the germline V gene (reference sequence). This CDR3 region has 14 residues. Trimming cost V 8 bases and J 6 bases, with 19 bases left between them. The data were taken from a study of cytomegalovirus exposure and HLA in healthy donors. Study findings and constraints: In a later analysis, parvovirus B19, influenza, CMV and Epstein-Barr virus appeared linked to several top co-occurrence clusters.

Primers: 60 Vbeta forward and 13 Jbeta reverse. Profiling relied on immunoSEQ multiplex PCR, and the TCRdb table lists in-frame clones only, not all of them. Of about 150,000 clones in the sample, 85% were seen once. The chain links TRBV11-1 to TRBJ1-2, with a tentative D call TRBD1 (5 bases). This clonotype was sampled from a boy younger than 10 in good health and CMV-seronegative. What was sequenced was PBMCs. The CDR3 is CASGRAVGEDGYTF. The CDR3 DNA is TGTGCCAGCGGAAGAGCGGTAGGGGAGGATGGCTACACCTTC.